Each of the 29 T cell receptor beta chains below was sequenced from the same sample in a study of cytomegalovirus exposure and HLA in healthy donors. Primers: 60 Vbeta forward and 13 Jbeta reverse. Profiling relied on immunoSEQ multiplex PCR, and the TCRdb table lists in-frame clones only, not all of them. Of 130,000 or so clones listed, roughly three quarters are singletons. Sequencing used PBMCs. The receptors shown here come from a man aged 25 to 40 in good health and CMV-seronegative.

The chain links TRBV19 to TRBJ2-7; D is perhaps TRBD2 (5 bases). This CDR3 is 19 amino acids long. Germline V gene lookup returns CDR1 LNHDA and CDR2 SQIVND (reference sequence). Trimming cost V 6 bases and J 2 bases, with 29 bases left between them. The CDR3 nucleotides read TGTGCCAGTAGCCAGCGTGATCACGGGGAGAAATCATACACCTACGAGCAGTACTTC. The encoded protein is CASSQRDHGEKSYTYEQYF.

The chain recombines TRBV6-1 with TRBJ1-2, with 7 bases fitting TRBD1. Germline V gives CDR1 MNHNS, CDR2 SASEGT. The length of the CDR3 is 13 residues. The V gene end was trimmed by 8 bases and the J gene end by 0 bases; junction bases not matched to a gene: 3. CDR3 DNA sequence: TGTGCCAGCTGGGACAGATCTAACTATGGCTACACCTTC. Encoded protein: CASWDRSNYGYTF.

The chain joins TRBV9 to TRBJ1-1; 8 bases are shared with TRBD1. The trim removed 6 bases at V and 1 base at J, leaving 11 bases unmatched. The CDR3 is 16 residues long. Germline V gives CDR1 SGDLS, CDR2 YYNGEE. CDR3 protein: CASKRSKGTGNTEAFF. The CDR3 DNA reads as TGTGCCAGCAAGAGAAGTAAGGGGACAGGGAACACTGAAGCTTTCTTT.

This clone appeared a single time. V is TRBV7-8 and J is TRBJ2-6; D gene uncertain. The ends were cut back, 7 bases at V and 2 bases at J, with 9 bases in the middle. CDR3 length: 14 residues. Per germline, CDR1 SGHVS and CDR2 FQNEAQ. The CDR3 region is CASTPVPGANVLTF. The CDR3 DNA reads TGTGCCAGCACCCCAGTCCCTGGGGCCAACGTCCTGACTTTC. Supplemented by reference TRBV7-8 and TRBJ2-6, the full variable domain reads GAGVSQSPRYKVAKRGQDVALRCDPISGHVSLFWYQQALGQGPEFLTYFQNEAQLDKSGLPSDRFFAERPEGSVSTLKIQRTQQEDSAVYLCASTPVPGANVLTFGAGSRLTVL.

This chain connects TRBV28 to TRBJ2-7; 9 nucleotides line up with TRBD1. The CDR3 runs 15 residues. V lost 5 bases, J lost 1 base, and 6 bases stayed unmatched. From germline, CDR1 is MDHEN and CDR2 SYDVKM. The CDR3 sequence: CASSAPGTGSYEQYF. CDR3 nucleotides: TGTGCCAGCAGTGCACCCGGGACAGGGTCCTACGAGCAGTACTTC.

This clone showed up just a few times. This rearrangement joins TRBV28 to TRBJ1-4; 7 nucleotides match TRBD1. The CDR3 totals 15 residues. CDR1 is MDHEN and CDR2 is SYDVKM in the germline V gene. The junction had 15 bases not matched to a gene; V was cut back by 5 bases and J by 12 bases. The CDR3 bases are TGTGCCAGCAGTCCAGGGGGACCCCGGGTGGTAGAACTGTTTTTT. The encoded protein is CASSPGGPRVVELFF. Full variable domain (remainder filled in from reference TRBV28 and TRBJ1-4): DVKVTQSSRYLVKRTGEKVFLECVQDMDHENMFWYRQDPGLGLRLIYFSYDVKMKEKGDIPEGYSVSREKKERFSLILESASTNQTSMYLCASSPGGPRVVELFFGSGTQLSVL.

The CDR3, as DNA: TGTGCCACCACATGGGAGGCGAACACTGAAGCTTTCTTT. Protein: CATTWEANTEAFF. The V call is TRBV18, the J call TRBJ1-1, with D hard to call. Trimming removed 10 bases at V and 1 base at J, with 13 bases between. The CDR3 sequence is 13 residues long. CDR1 KGHSH and CDR2 LQKENI come from the germline V gene.

CDR3: CATRDPGEREQYF. The DNA of the CDR3 is TGTGCCACCAGGGATCCGGGAGAGAGGGAGCAGTACTTC. The chain links TRBV2 to TRBJ2-7, with a possible D match to TRBD2 (6 bases). V was clipped by 10 bases and J by 7 bases, with 20 bases between them. CDR3 size: 13 residues. Germline V gene data show CDR1 as SNHLY and CDR2 as FYNNEI. Supplemented by reference TRBV2 and TRBJ2-7, the full variable domain reads EPEVTQTPSHQVTQMGQEVILRCVPISNHLYFYWYRQILGQKVEFLVSFYNNEISEKSEIFDDQFSVERPDGSNFTLKIRSTKLEDSAMYFCATRDPGEREQYFGPGTRLTVT.

The chain combines TRBV27 with TRBJ2-7, with a possible D match to TRBD2 (5 bases). The V end was cut by 4 bases, the J end by 1 base, with 11 bases between. Germline V gene lookup returns CDR1 MNHEY and CDR2 SMNVEV (reference sequence). This CDR3 comprises 14 residues. The CDR3, as DNA: TGTGCCAGCAGTTCCCCGGGGATTTCCTACGAGCAGTACTTC. Its protein product is CASSSPGISYEQYF.

The chain joins TRBV10-1 to TRBJ2-3, with 9 positions matching TRBD2. Trimming cost V 7 bases and J 2 bases; bases outside gene matches: 4. CDR1 WNHNN and CDR2 SYGVQD come from the germline V gene (reference sequence). The CDR3 covers 14 residues. CDR3 nucleotides: TGCGCCAGCACCCTAGCGGGGTCCACAGATACGCAGTATTTT. This translates into CASTLAGSTDTQYF.

Turning to this clone: The sample has other DNA sequences that encode this CDR3 too. This chain connects TRBV5-1 to TRBJ1-5; no clear D. Trimming left V 1 base short and J 9 bases short, with 11 bases between. The CDR3 consists of 13 residues. CDR1 and CDR2 (germline): SGHRS, YFSETQ. The CDR3 region is CASSLLRDSPQHF. CDR3 nucleotide sequence: TGCGCCAGCAGCTTGTTGAGGGATTCGCCCCAGCATTTT.

V gene TRBV7-2 combines with J gene TRBJ2-3, with D unclear. CDR1 and CDR2 from the germline V gene are SGHTA and FQGNSA. This CDR3 is built from 12 residues. V shed 6 bases and J shed 2 bases, with 6 bases lying between them. CDR3: CASRLTTDTQYF. As DNA, the CDR3 is TGTGCCAGCAGACTTACCACAGATACGCAGTATTTT.

V usage is TRBV10-2 and J usage is TRBJ1-2; D unclear. CDR1 and CDR2 (germline): WSHSY, SAAADI. The CDR3 contains 13 residues. V gave up 1 base and J gave up 6 bases, with 9 bases separating them. CDR3 sequence (DNA): TGCGCCAGCAGTGAGTATGTCGTAGATGGCTACACCTTC. Its translation: CASSEYVVDGYTF.

This rearrangement joins TRBV2 to TRBJ2-7; 9 bases map to TRBD2. Germline values: CDR1 SNHLY, CDR2 FYNNEI. V gave up 7 bases and J gave up 5 bases; unmatched junction bases: 18. This CDR3 contains 17 residues. CDR3 in amino acids: CASIPNSSGRFTNEQYF. The CDR3 nucleotides are TGTGCCAGCATTCCAAACAGCAGCGGGAGGTTTACCAACGAGCAGTACTTC.

The rearrangement links TRBV7-9 to TRBJ1-2; the D is unclear. The CDR3 loop spans 15 amino acids. CDR1 and CDR2 from the germline V gene are SEHNR and FQNEAQ (reference sequence). V was clipped by 5 bases and J by 1 base, with 14 bases between them. CDR3 loop: CASSPRTGDNYGYTF. In DNA form, the CDR3 reads TGTGCCAGCAGCCCTCGGACGGGAGATAACTATGGCTACACCTTC.

The chain joins TRBV7-9 to TRBJ2-2; TRBD2 matches at 8 bases. The length of the CDR3 is 13 residues. Trimming at V came to 4 bases and at J to 6 bases, leaving 1 base not matched to a gene. The V gene's germline CDR1 is SEHNR and CDR2 FQNEAQ (reference sequence). This CDR3 reads CASSWTSSGELFF. The CDR3 DNA reads as TGTGCCAGCAGCTGGACTAGCTCCGGGGAGCTGTTTTTT. Filled out from reference TRBV7-9 and TRBJ2-2, the complete variable domain reads DTGVSQNPRHKITKRGQNVTFRCDPISEHNRLYWYRQTLGQGPEFLTYFQNEAQLEKSRLLSDRFSAERPKGSFSTLEIQRTEQGDSAMYLCASSWTSSGELFFGEGSRLTVL.

The rearrangement uses TRBV5-8 and TRBJ2-1, with a tentative D call TRBD2 (6 bases). The V and J ends lost 1 base and 13 bases respectively, with 18 bases between them. This CDR3 region has 14 residues. Germline V gives CDR1 SGHTS, CDR2 YDEGEE. For the CDR3, the DNA is TGTGCCAGCAGCTTGACTCCGGCGGGGTTAGAACAGTTCTTC. This sequence encodes CASSLTPAGLEQFF.

The J gene is TRBJ2-1, the V gene TRBV4-3; 7 nucleotides align to TRBD2. This CDR3 is built from 15 residues. Losses at the gene ends were 3 bases for V and 3 bases for J; bases not matched to a gene: 5. CDR1 and CDR2 (germline): LGHNA, YSLEER. In DNA, the CDR3 is TGCGCCAGCAGCCACCTCCGGGGGGACTACAATGAGCAGTTCTTC. Amino acid sequence: CASSHLRGDYNEQFF.

J is TRBJ2-5 and V is TRBV7-2, with 8 bases matching TRBD1. The CDR3 sequence is 17 residues long. Germline V gives CDR1 SGHTA, CDR2 FQGNSA. With 4 bases clipped from V and 4 bases from J, the junction kept 14 bases outside the gene matches. DNA for the CDR3: TGTGCCAGCAGCTCCGGGGACAGGCCTATGGGTGGAGAGACCCAGTACTTC. This encodes CASSSGDRPMGGETQYF.

The chain links TRBV7-6 to TRBJ1-4, with no clear D. Trimming removed 2 bases at V and 2 bases at J, with 9 bases between. CDR3 length: 15 residues. From germline, CDR1 is SGHVS and CDR2 FNYEAQ. The chain's CDR3 is CASSLSAGTNEKLFF. The DNA of the CDR3 is TGTGCCAGCAGCTTATCGGCAGGTACTAATGAAAAACTGTTTTTT.

The chain employs TRBV5-6 and TRBJ2-5; 7 positions agree with TRBD1. CDR1 is SGHDT, CDR2 YYEEEE, per germline. V trimming: 3 bases; J trimming: 3 bases; junction bases outside the gene matches: 5. CDR3 length: 14 amino acids. CDR3 sequence: CASSWDSTKETQYF. CDR3 DNA sequence: TGTGCCAGCAGCTGGGACAGCACGAAAGAGACCCAGTACTTC. The whole variable domain, remainder taken from reference TRBV5-6 and TRBJ2-5, is DAGVTQSPTHLIKTRGQQVTLRCSPKSGHDTVSWYQQALGQGPQFIFQYYEEEERQRGNFPDRFSGHQFPNYSSELNVNALLLGDSALYLCASSWDSTKETQYFGPGTRLLVL.

V and J are TRBV2 and TRBJ1-5; 8 bases fit TRBD1. CDR1 is SNHLY, CDR2 FYNNEI, per germline. The CDR3 consists of 14 residues. Germline trimming cut 4 bases from V and 5 bases from J; bases unmatched to any gene: 4. CDR3 region: CASSGQGRDQPQHF. The CDR3 DNA reads as TGTGCCAGCAGTGGACAGGGGAGGGATCAGCCCCAGCATTTT.

For this clone: Given a far larger clone just one base away, this is likely a sequencing read error. This rearrangement joins TRBV4-1 to TRBJ2-7, with a weak D call TRBD2 (7 bases). Trimming cost V 0 bases and J 4 bases, with 13 bases left between them. The CDR3 loop spans 15 amino acids. Germline V gene data show CDR1 as MGHRA and CDR2 as YSYEKL. CDR3 sequence (DNA): TGCGCCAGCAGCCAAGAGGGGGGGGCCGCTTACGAGCAGTACGTC. Its protein product is CASSQEGGAAYEQYV.

This chain connects TRBV9 to TRBJ2-5, with 7 nucleotides matching TRBD2. The CDR3 sequence is 18 residues long. The J segment lost 4 bases and the V segment lost 4 bases, leaving 19 bases of the junction unmatched. Per the germline V gene, CDR1 is SGDLS and CDR2 is YYNGEE. The CDR3 DNA is TGTGCCAGCAGCCCCGGCTGGCTTGGCGGGAGTAGGGGAGAGACCCAGTACTTC. Translation: CASSPGWLGGSRGETQYF.

The V gene is TRBV5-4, the J gene TRBJ2-3; D gene ambiguous. The V gene's germline CDR1 is SGHNT and CDR2 YYREEE (reference sequence). The CDR3 covers 15 residues. V was shortened by 4 bases and J by 4 bases, with 16 bases between the two germline ends. CDR3 protein: CASSRTTLRADTQYF. The CDR3 nucleotides are TGTGCCAGCAGCCGAACTACCCTACGGGCAGATACGCAGTATTTT.

The chain carries TRBV10-2 and TRBJ1-5; unclear D gene. Germline V gene data show CDR1 as WSHSY and CDR2 as SAAADI. V shed 6 bases and J shed 0 bases, with 9 bases lying between them. The CDR3 has 14 amino acids. The CDR3 spells CASSRSVSNQPQHF. As DNA, the CDR3 is TGCGCCAGCAGCAGATCAGTTAGCAATCAGCCCCAGCATTTT.

In this sample, this clone turned up a few times. The V gene is TRBV28, the J gene TRBJ1-6; D unresolved. Germline CDR1 and CDR2: MDHEN and SYDVKM. The CDR3 is made up of 12 amino acids. V shed 8 bases and J shed 14 bases, with 16 bases lying between them. Here the CDR3 reads CASAGSRFSLHF. The CDR3 DNA reads as TGTGCCAGCGCGGGATCCAGGTTTTCCCTCCACTTT.

This rearrangement joins TRBV4-1 to TRBJ1-4; tentatively, D is TRBD1 (5 bases). Trimming pared 0 bases from V and 6 bases from J, leaving 14 bases between. The germline gives CDR1 MGHRA, CDR2 YSYEKL. The CDR3 length is 16 residues. CDR3 sequence: CASSQDARPGDEKLFF. The CDR3 nucleotides are TGCGCCAGCAGCCAAGATGCCCGCCCGGGGGATGAAAAACTGTTTTTT.

This clone was counted a few times. The chain recombines TRBV2 with TRBJ1-1; D is uncertain. Germline V gene lookup returns CDR1 SNHLY and CDR2 FYNNEI. This CDR3 is 13 amino acids long. Trimming shortened V by 5 bases and J by 1 base, and 8 bases separated the two germline ends. The CDR3 is CASSLARNTEAFF. As DNA, the CDR3 is TGTGCCAGCAGTCTCGCGCGGAACACTGAAGCTTTCTTT. Variable domain in full (rest from reference TRBV2 and TRBJ1-1): EPEVTQTPSHQVTQMGQEVILRCVPISNHLYFYWYRQILGQKVEFLVSFYNNEISEKSEIFDDQFSVERPDGSNFTLKIRSTKLEDSAMYFCASSLARNTEAFFGQGTRLTVV.